The clone carrying this T cell receptor (beta chain) was picked up a small number of times. Its antigen is unknown. Within the sample, other DNA sequences also encode this same CDR3. The naive CD8 population came from CD45RO-negative cells selected for CCR7, without terminally differentiated effector memory CD45RA+ cells. These data belong to a study of shared clonotypes between healthy human individuals. Looking at the study overall: The study enrolled two women and three men aged 18 to 49. Researchers assigned three CD4 naive, three CD4 memory, two CD8 naive and one CD8 memory plate to each donor. Findings and caveats of the study: Generally, naive subsets (rather than memory subsets) showed larger estimated richness. Incomplete sequencing of sorted subsets was indicated by rarefaction despite large depth.

Germline V gene lookup returns CDR1 MNHEY and CDR2 SVGAGI. Trimming cost V 6 bases and J 3 bases, with 9 bases left between them. CDR3 length equals 12 residues. The data were produced by immunoSEQ multiplex PCR, yet TCRdb's version contains in-frame clones alone and is incomplete. In the table there are 600,000 or so clones, roughly 98% of which are singletons. The chain recombines TRBV6-5 with TRBJ2-7, with D possibly TRBD1 on 5 matching bases. Sequences were obtained from naive CD8+ T cells sorted from blood. The receptor was isolated from a man aged 25 to 40 in good health. This chain's CDR3 is CASSLDSYEQYF. The CDR3 DNA follows: TGTGCCAGCAGCCTCGACAGCTACGAGCAGTACTTC.